This TCR beta chain was identified during a study of T cells after yellow fever vaccination. Researchers made TCR cDNA using 5'RACE template switching, and this step added a universal primer site and UMIs. In TCRdb, the 5' RACE reads were re-called with MiXCR into one record per CDR3 protein. The top ten hold roughly a sixth of the sample, which has about 500,000 distinct CDR3 sequences, approximately 16% seen once. This clonotype was counted between two and nine times. Its antigen is undetermined. Whole-study results and caveats: There was a small share of clonotypes that showed up in both the CD4 and CD8 compartments.

The CDR3 runs 15 residues. The J segment lost 5 bases and the V segment lost 4 bases, leaving 7 bases of the junction unmatched. Germline V lookup: CDR1 MNHEY, CDR2 SMNVEV (reference sequence). The sample here was PBMCs, taken around 5 days after the first yellow fever vaccination. V and J are TRBV27 and TRBJ2-5, with TRBD1 matching 10 bases. The clonotype comes from a man aged 18 to 30 who received the YFV17D yellow fever vaccine. The CDR3 region is CASSSRTGGFETQYF. The CDR3 DNA is TGTGCCAGCAGTTCGAGGACAGGGGGGTTCGAGACCCAGTACTTC.